This is a list of T cell receptor beta chains from one sample in a study of cytomegalovirus exposure and HLA in healthy donors. Assay used: immunoSEQ multiplex PCR; TCRdb lists only in-frame clones, some missing. This repertoire shows roughly 250,000 clones, 90% found once; its top ten account for more than 0.35%. The sequenced sample consisted of PBMCs. Receptors were obtained from a woman under 30 in good health and CMV-seronegative. Both conserved end residues are part of each CDR3. Each record gives: CDR3 protein, CDR3 DNA, V gene, clone size, J gene, D gene. A D gene is named only where the DNA matches it firmly. Clone size is stated in some rows and not others, as once, few, many or a class when expanded.

CDR3aa: CASSWTFSYNEQFF
CDR3nt: TGCGCCAGCAGCTGGACTTTCTCCTACAATGAGCAGTTCTTC
v_gene: TRBV5-1
abundance: NA
j_gene: TRBJ2-1
d_gene: NA

CDR3aa: CASSLPRLAGNTDTQYF
CDR3nt: TGCGCCAGCAGCTTGCCAAGACTAGCGGGGAACACAGATACGCAGTATTTT
v_gene: TRBV5-1
abundance: once
j_gene: TRBJ2-3
d_gene: TRBD2

CDR3aa: CASSSLAGSTYNEQFF
CDR3nt: TGTGCCAGCAGCTCTTTAGCGGGATCTACCTACAATGAGCAGTTCTTC
v_gene: TRBV7-6
abundance: few
j_gene: TRBJ2-1
d_gene: TRBD2

CDR3aa: CASSQVGGTGGSPLHF
CDR3nt: TGCGCCAGCAGCCAAGTAGGGGGGACAGGGGGTTCACCCCTCCACTTT
v_gene: TRBV4-1
abundance: once
j_gene: TRBJ1-6
d_gene: TRBD1

CDR3aa: CASSALTGGHNEQFF
CDR3nt: TGTGCCAGCAGCGCACTCACGGGGGGACACAATGAGCAGTTCTTC
v_gene: TRBV7-6
abundance: NA
j_gene: TRBJ2-1
d_gene: TRBD2

CDR3aa: CASSFPLGGVGETQYF
CDR3nt: TGTGCCAGCAGCTTCCCCCTCGGGGGGGTGGGCGAGACCCAGTACTTC
v_gene: TRBV7-2
abundance: NA
j_gene: TRBJ2-5
d_gene: TRBD2

CDR3aa: CASSLLPDEGTEAFF
CDR3nt: TGTGCCAGCAGTTTGTTACCGGATGAGGGCACTGAAGCTTTCTTT
v_gene: TRBV27
abundance: NA
j_gene: TRBJ1-1
d_gene: NA

CDR3aa: CASGVGLDTEAFF
CDR3nt: TGTGCCTCCGGGGTAGGGTTGGACACTGAAGCTTTCTTT
v_gene: TRBV19
abundance: NA
j_gene: TRBJ1-1
d_gene: NA

CDR3aa: CASSEFLGQGGGELFF
CDR3nt: TGTGCCAGCAGTGAATTCTTGGGTCAGGGTGGCGGGGAGCTGTTTTTT
v_gene: TRBV2
abundance: NA
j_gene: TRBJ2-2
d_gene: NA

CDR3aa: CASSPSGDRGGYTF
CDR3nt: TGTGCCAGCAGCCCATCGGGGGACAGGGGTGGCTACACCTTC
v_gene: TRBV7-6
abundance: NA
j_gene: TRBJ1-2
d_gene: TRBD1

CDR3aa: CASSLKTSGVETQYF
CDR3nt: TGTGCCAGCAGCCTCAAGACTAGCGGGGTAGAGACCCAGTACTTC
v_gene: TRBV14
abundance: NA
j_gene: TRBJ2-5
d_gene: TRBD2

CDR3aa: CASSGRTGGTEAFF
CDR3nt: TGCGCCAGCAGCGGAAGGACAGGGGGCACTGAAGCTTTCTTT
v_gene: TRBV5-1
abundance: NA
j_gene: TRBJ1-1
d_gene: TRBD1

CDR3aa: CASSQSGRGLYGYTF
CDR3nt: TGCGCCAGCAGCCAGTCGGGCAGGGGGCTCTATGGCTACACCTTC
v_gene: TRBV4-3
abundance: NA
j_gene: TRBJ1-2
d_gene: TRBD1

CDR3aa: CASSLEDTQYF
CDR3nt: TGTGCCAGCAGCTTAGAGGATACGCAGTATTTT
v_gene: TRBV14
abundance: NA
j_gene: TRBJ2-3
d_gene: NA

CDR3aa: CASSFGRQETQYF
CDR3nt: TGTGCCAGCAGTTTTGGCAGGCAAGAGACCCAGTACTTC
v_gene: TRBV6-5
abundance: NA
j_gene: TRBJ2-5
d_gene: NA

CDR3aa: CASSQGTASTDTQYF
CDR3nt: TGTGCCAGCAGCCAAGGGACAGCTAGCACAGATACGCAGTATTTT
v_gene: TRBV14
abundance: NA
j_gene: TRBJ2-3
d_gene: NA

CDR3aa: CAISDVPGQGQWVIRPQHF
CDR3nt: TGTGCCATCAGTGATGTACCGGGACAGGGGCAATGGGTCATAAGGCCCCAGCATTTT
v_gene: TRBV10-3
abundance: NA
j_gene: TRBJ1-5
d_gene: TRBD1

CDR3aa: CSAFRGDGYTF
CDR3nt: TGCAGTGCTTTTCGCGGGGATGGCTACACCTTC
v_gene: TRBV20-1
abundance: NA
j_gene: TRBJ1-2
d_gene: NA

CDR3aa: CASSARLQGNTGELFF
CDR3nt: TGTGCCAGCAGCGCCAGACTCCAGGGGAACACCGGGGAGCTGTTTTTT
v_gene: TRBV9
abundance: once
j_gene: TRBJ2-2
d_gene: NA

CDR3aa: CACMRDYGANVLTF
CDR3nt: TGTGCCTGCATGAGGGACTACGGGGCCAACGTCCTGACTTTC
v_gene: TRBV30
abundance: NA
j_gene: TRBJ2-6
d_gene: TRBD2

CDR3aa: CASSGTAGGYTF
CDR3nt: TGTGCCAGCAGTGGTACGGCGGGCGGCTACACCTTC
v_gene: TRBV25-1
abundance: few
j_gene: TRBJ1-2
d_gene: NA

CDR3aa: CSVVPGQLSTDTQYF
CDR3nt: TGCAGCGTTGTTCCGGGACAGCTTAGCACAGATACGCAGTATTTT
v_gene: TRBV29-1
abundance: NA
j_gene: TRBJ2-3
d_gene: TRBD1

CDR3aa: CASSLGAGGFTGELFF
CDR3nt: TGTGCCAGCAGCTTAGGAGCAGGGGGCTTCACCGGGGAGCTGTTTTTT
v_gene: TRBV11-2
abundance: NA
j_gene: TRBJ2-2
d_gene: TRBD1

CDR3aa: CASSFITRGPNTEAFF
CDR3nt: TGTGCCAGCAGCTTTATCACCAGGGGCCCGAACACTGAAGCTTTCTTT
v_gene: TRBV5-4
abundance: NA
j_gene: TRBJ1-1
d_gene: NA

CDR3aa: CAIRGQGADGYTF
CDR3nt: TGTGCCATCAGAGGACAGGGGGCGGATGGCTACACCTTC
v_gene: TRBV10-3
abundance: NA
j_gene: TRBJ1-2
d_gene: TRBD1

CDR3aa: CASSGLNPNNSPLHF
CDR3nt: TGTGCCAGCAGTGGACTGAACCCCAATAATTCACCCCTCCACTTT
v_gene: TRBV2
abundance: NA
j_gene: TRBJ1-6
d_gene: NA

CDR3aa: CASTHRQGALTEAFF
CDR3nt: TGTGCCAGCACCCACCGACAGGGGGCTCTCACTGAAGCTTTCTTT
v_gene: TRBV28
abundance: NA
j_gene: TRBJ1-1
d_gene: TRBD1

CDR3aa: CASSLMGTREKLFF
CDR3nt: TGTGCCAGCAGCCTCATGGGGACTCGGGAAAAACTGTTTTTT
v_gene: TRBV28
abundance: NA
j_gene: TRBJ1-4
d_gene: NA

CDR3aa: CASSEDIRYSPQGDGYTF
CDR3nt: TGTGCCAGCAGTGAAGATATCAGATATTCGCCCCAGGGGGATGGCTACACCTTC
v_gene: TRBV6-1
abundance: once
j_gene: TRBJ1-2
d_gene: TRBD1

CDR3aa: CASSPPSVAVNTEAFF
CDR3nt: TGTGCCAGCTCACCACCGTCCGTGGCGGTGAACACTGAAGCTTTCTTT
v_gene: TRBV18
abundance: once
j_gene: TRBJ1-1
d_gene: NA

CDR3aa: CASSPGQGSLEKLFF
CDR3nt: TGCGCCAGCAGCCCAGGACAGGGGTCCCTTGAAAAACTGTTTTTT
v_gene: TRBV5-1
abundance: NA
j_gene: TRBJ1-4
d_gene: TRBD1

CDR3aa: CASSETARVPNQPQHF
CDR3nt: TGTGCCAGTAGTGAGACGGCCAGGGTCCCTAATCAGCCCCAGCATTTT
v_gene: TRBV19
abundance: NA
j_gene: TRBJ1-5
d_gene: NA

CDR3aa: CASSFFLAGPNEQFF
CDR3nt: TGTGCCAGCAGCTTTTTCCTAGCGGGGCCGAATGAGCAGTTCTTC
v_gene: TRBV7-2
abundance: NA
j_gene: TRBJ2-1
d_gene: TRBD2